This T cell receptor beta chain is from a study of T cell responses to AZD1222 COVID-19 vaccine. Study results and limitations: Seropositivity was recorded at baseline in only 6 or 7 AZD1222 recipients.

In germline, CDR1 is SNHLY, CDR2 FYNNEI. V lost 3 bases and J lost 3, with 13 bases in between. The CDR3 covers 15 residues. Both about-4-week and about-12-week second-dose recipients were combined. In regard to this clone: Antigen specificity is unknown.

Some clones are missing from TCRdb's copy, which holds only in-frame ones; the method was immunoSEQ multiplex PCR. This table has around 150,000 clones, 85% to 95% appearing once. The chain joins TRBV2 to TRBJ2-3, with D maybe TRBD2 (7 bases). This TCR came from an adult who received the AZD1222 COVID-19 vaccine. The material sequenced was peripheral blood, taken 28 days after the second AZD1222 dose. CDR3 sequence (DNA): TGTGCCAGCAGTGACCTGGGAGGGGGGACAGATACGCAGTATTTT. This sequence encodes CASSDLGGGTDTQYF. Based on the CDR3 plus reference TRBV2 and TRBJ2-3, the full variable domain is EPEVTQTPSHQVTQMGQEVILRCVPISNHLYFYWYRQILGQKVEFLVSFYNNEISEKSEIFDDQFSVERPDGSNFTLKIRSTKLEDSAMYFCASSDLGGGTDTQYFGPGTRLTVL.